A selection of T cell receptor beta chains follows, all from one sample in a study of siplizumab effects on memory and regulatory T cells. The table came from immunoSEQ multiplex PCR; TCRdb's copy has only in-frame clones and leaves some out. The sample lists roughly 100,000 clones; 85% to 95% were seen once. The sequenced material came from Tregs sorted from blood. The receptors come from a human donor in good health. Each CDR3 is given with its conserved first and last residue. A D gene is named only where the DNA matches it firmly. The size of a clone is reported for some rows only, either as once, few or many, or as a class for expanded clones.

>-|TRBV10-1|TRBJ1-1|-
TGCGCCAGCAGTGAGTTCAGGGCGGCCACTGAAGCTTTCTTT
CASSEFRAATEAFF
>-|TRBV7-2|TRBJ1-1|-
TGTGCCAGCAGCTTAGCGTTTGGTCCTCTGACGGTTGGTGAAGCTTTCTTT
CASSLAFGPLTVGEAFF
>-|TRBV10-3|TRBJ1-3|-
TGTGCCATCAGTCAACCGGGACACTTCTCTGGAAACACCATATATTTT
CAISQPGHFSGNTIYF
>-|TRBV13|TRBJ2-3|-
TGTGCCAGCAGCCCGGGACGGGCGGGAGATACGCAGTATTTT
CASSPGRAGDTQYF
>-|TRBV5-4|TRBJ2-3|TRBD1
TGTGCCAGCAGCAGGGGACAGTACACAGATACGCAGTATTTT
CASSRGQYTDTQYF
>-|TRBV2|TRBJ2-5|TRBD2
TGTGCCAGCAGTGGACCGGGACTAGCGGGACGAGAGACCCAGTACTTC
CASSGPGLAGRETQYF
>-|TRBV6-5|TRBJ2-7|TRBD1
TGTGCCAGCAGCCGTGGACAGGGGAAGGCCTACGAGCAGTACTTC
CASSRGQGKAYEQYF
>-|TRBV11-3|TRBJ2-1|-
TGTGCCAGCAGCTTAGGGGCTGGTGAGCAGTTCTTC
CASSLGAGEQFF
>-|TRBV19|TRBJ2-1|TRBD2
TGTGCCAGTAGTATCGGGAGCGGGAGGTCGAATGAGCAGTTCTTC
CASSIGSGRSNEQFF
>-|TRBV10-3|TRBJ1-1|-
TGTGCCATCAGCCCTATGACAGGAAACACTGAAGCTTTCTTT
CAISPMTGNTEAFF
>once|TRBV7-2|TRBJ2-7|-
TGTGCCAGCAGCGAATCCGCTGTCGAGCAGTACTTC
CASSESAVEQYF
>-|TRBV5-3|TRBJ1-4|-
TGTGCCAGAGATGGGGTGTATGAAAAACTGTTTTTT
CARDGVYEKLFF
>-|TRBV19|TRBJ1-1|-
TGTGCCAGTAGTGGCGGTCAGGTGAACACTGAAGCTTTCTTT
CASSGGQVNTEAFF
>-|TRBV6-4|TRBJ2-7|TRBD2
TGTGCCAGCAGTGACTTAGCTAGCGGGGGGTCTCCAGACCTGGGCTACGAGCAGTACTTC
CASSDLASGGSPDLGYEQYF
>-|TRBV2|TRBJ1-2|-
TGTGCCAGCAGTGAGACAGGCCCTAACTATGGCTACACCTTC
CASSETGPNYGYTF
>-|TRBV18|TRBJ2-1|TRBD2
TGTGCCAGCTCACCAAACATTGTCGGGAGGACCGACAATGAGCAGTTCTTC
CASSPNIVGRTDNEQFF
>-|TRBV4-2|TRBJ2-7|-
TGTGCCAGCAGCCAAGAGCATGGCGGGACCTACGAGCAGTACTTC
CASSQEHGGTYEQYF
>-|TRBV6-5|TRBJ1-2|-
TGTGCCAGCAGAACCAGGGGATGGGATGGCTACACCTTC
CASRTRGWDGYTF
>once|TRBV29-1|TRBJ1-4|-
TGCAGCGGGACAGAGGCCAAGGAAAAACTGTTTTTT
CSGTEAKEKLFF
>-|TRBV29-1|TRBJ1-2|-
TGCAGCGTTGAAAAAGGGGGCTATGGCTACACCTTC
CSVEKGGYGYTF
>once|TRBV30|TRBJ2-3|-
TGTGCCTGGAGTGGGGGGGCCCTGGGCACAGATACGCAGTATTTT
CAWSGGALGTDTQYF
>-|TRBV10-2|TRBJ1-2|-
TGCGCCAGCAGTGATCGGGTTTTCCCGGGACGCTATGGCTACACCTTC
CASSDRVFPGRYGYTF
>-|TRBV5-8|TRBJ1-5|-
TGTGCCAGCAGCTTTAATCAGCCCCAGCATTTT
CASSFNQPQHF
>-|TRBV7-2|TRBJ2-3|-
TGTGCCAGCAGCTTAGCGGGCCACCCGCAGGGTACGCAGTATTTT
CASSLAGHPQGTQYF
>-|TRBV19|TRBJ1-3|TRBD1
TGTGCCAGTAGTAGAAGGGGACAGACTAACTCTGGAAACACCATATATTTT
CASSRRGQTNSGNTIYF
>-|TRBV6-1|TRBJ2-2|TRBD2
TGTGCCAGCAGTGTACCGGGACTAGCGGGAGTCCCCGGGGAGCTGTTTTTT
CASSVPGLAGVPGELFF
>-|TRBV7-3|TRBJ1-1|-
TGTGCCAGCAGCTTACGGGTGCAGACTGAAGCTTTCTTT
CASSLRVQTEAFF
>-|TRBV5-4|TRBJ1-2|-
TGTGCCAGCAGCCGAGAAGCTAACTATGGCTACACCTTC
CASSREANYGYTF
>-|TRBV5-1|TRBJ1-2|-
TGCGCCAGCAGCTTGGGGGCAAATGTAGTCTACTATGGCTACACCTTC
CASSLGANVVYYGYTF